Detailed here is one T cell receptor beta chain. This entry comes from a study of T cell responses to AZD1222 COVID-19 vaccine. CDR1 SGHVS and CDR2 FQNEAQ come from the germline V gene. V was pared by 3 bases and J by 1 base, with 7 bases of the junction left unmatched. CDR3 size: 17 residues. The method was immunoSEQ multiplex PCR; TCRdb's version includes in-frame clones alone and lacks a portion of them. The table lists 150,000 to 190,000 clones, more than 75% of them singletons, with roughly 9.1% in the top ten. The source material was peripheral blood, sampled 28 days after the second AZD1222 dose. The TCR was taken from an adult who received the AZD1222 COVID-19 vaccine. The rearrangement links TRBV7-8 to TRBJ2-2; 8 nucleotides line up with TRBD2. The CDR3 region has the DNA TGTGCCAGCAGCTTTCCAGGACTAGCCCTGAACACCGGGGAGCTGTTTTTT. Its translation: CASSFPGLALNTGELFF. The full variable domain, in which reference TRBV7-8 and TRBJ2-2 provide the parts outside the CDR3, is GAGVSQSPRYKVAKRGQDVALRCDPISGHVSLFWYQQALGQGPEFLTYFQNEAQLDKSGLPSDRFFAERPEGSVSTLKIQRTQQEDSAVYLCASSFPGLALNTGELFFGEGSRLTVL.